One and the same sample provided the 22 T cell receptor beta chains below, sequenced in a study of vaccination effects on CD4 cells after COVID-19. The antigens these receptors bind are not known. With the ViraFEST assay, the study expanded antigen-specific CD4+ T cells using viral peptide pools, then sequenced them. A roughly ten-day culture period preceded the isolation of CD4+ T cells. Previously uninfected by SARS-CoV-2, the vaccine recipients also showed negative nucleocapsid antibodies. This table comes from immunoSEQ multiplex PCR, and its TCRdb copy is limited to in-frame clones, with some not included. The sample includes tens of thousands of clones, around 76% seen only once; the top ten take roughly 4%. The source material was CD4+ T cells from PBMCs cultured with HCoV-OC43 spike peptides, sampled before COVID-19 vaccination. Subset described: HCoV-OC43 spike overlapping peptide pool stimulation. The source is a human donor who received a COVID-19 vaccine.

This clone was observed a handful of times. The genes are TRBV18 and TRBJ2-2; 8 bases agree with TRBD2. This CDR3 is built from 17 residues. The germline V gene has CDR1 KGHSH and CDR2 LQKENI. V shed 4 bases and J 3 bases; nucleotides not matched to a gene: 10. The chain's CDR3 is CASSHRFPGLDTGELFF. DNA of the CDR3: TGTGCCAGCTCACACCGATTCCCGGGACTAGACACCGGGGAGCTGTTTTTT.

The chain recombines TRBV7-2 with TRBJ1-6, with D tentatively TRBD1 (6 bases). V shed 1 base and J shed 3 bases, with 7 bases lying between them. The CDR3 has 15 amino acids. The V gene's germline CDR1 is SGHTA and CDR2 FQGNSA. CDR3 region: CASSLGRGYNSPLHF. DNA of the CDR3: TGTGCCAGCAGCTTAGGCAGGGGCTATAATTCACCCCTCCACTTT. The full variable domain, rest sourced from reference TRBV7-2 and TRBJ1-6, is GAGVSQSPSNKVTEKGKDVELRCDPISGHTALYWYRQSLGQGLEFLIYFQGNSAPDKSGLPSDRFSAERTGGSVSTLTIQRTQQEDSAVYLCASSLGRGYNSPLHFGNGTRLTVT.

The table lists this clone with a few counts. The chain joins TRBV18 to TRBJ1-1; the match to TRBD1 covers 9 bases. The germline gives CDR1 KGHSH, CDR2 LQKENI. The length of the CDR3 is 14 residues. J was trimmed by 4 bases and V by 2 bases; bases with no gene match: 2. The chain's CDR3 is CASSPRDRATEAFF. The CDR3 region has the DNA TGTGCCAGCTCACCAAGGGACAGGGCCACTGAAGCTTTCTTT.

CDR3 bases: TGTGCCAGCAGCGTTCAGATAGAAGCGGATACGCAGTATTTT. As protein: CASSVQIEADTQYF. The chain carries TRBV9 and TRBJ2-3; no firm D call. The germline V and J ends were trimmed by 2 bases and 6 bases, with 13 bases remaining between them. Germline V gives CDR1 SGDLS, CDR2 YYNGEE. The CDR3 is 14 residues long.

The rearrangement links TRBV5-1 to TRBJ2-2; possible D gene TRBD1, 5 bases. CDR3 length equals 14 residues. Germline V CDR1 and CDR2: SGHRS, YFSETQ. V lost 7 bases and J 1 base, leaving 11 bases between the germline ends. CDR3 residues: CASWATVNTGELFF. CDR3 nucleotide sequence: TGCGCCAGCTGGGCGACAGTGAACACCGGGGAGCTGTTTTTT.

This clone was counted a single time. The rearrangement links TRBV11-2 to TRBJ2-2; 11 nucleotides line up with TRBD2. CDR1 is SGHAT and CDR2 is FQNNGV in the germline V gene. Trimming at V came to 2 bases and at J to 1 base, leaving 3 bases not matched to a gene. CDR3 length equals 17 residues. The CDR3 sequence: CASSLRLAGGNTGELFF. CDR3 DNA sequence: TGTGCCAGCAGCTTAAGGCTAGCGGGGGGGAACACCGGGGAGCTGTTTTTT. Complete variable domain (other parts from reference TRBV11-2 and TRBJ2-2): EAGVAQSPRYKIIEKRQSVAFWCNPISGHATLYWYQQILGQGPKLLIQFQNNGVVDDSQLPKDRFSAERLKGVDSTLKIQPAKLEDSAVYLCASSLRLAGGNTGELFFGEGSRLTVL.

V gene TRBV9 combines with J gene TRBJ1-6; 9 nucleotides match TRBD1. Germline lookup yields CDR1 SGDLS and CDR2 YYNGEE. The J segment lost 9 bases and the V segment lost 3 bases, leaving 13 bases of the junction unmatched. The CDR3 contains 17 residues. As DNA, the CDR3 is TGTGCCAGCAGCGGGGAATCGCGGACAGGGGTGATTTCACCCCTCCACTTT. Protein: CASSGESRTGVISPLHF.

The gene calls are TRBV6-2 or TRBV6-3 and TRBJ2-3; 13 bases map to TRBD2. CDR3 size: 15 residues. V dropped 5 bases and J dropped 4; count of bases not matched to a gene: 3. CDR1 is MNHEY, CDR2 SVGEGT, per germline. The CDR3 sequence: CASSAGTSGADTQYF. CDR3 bases: TGTGCCAGCAGTGCCGGGACTAGCGGGGCAGATACGCAGTATTTT.

This clone was seen more than once but under ten times. The rearrangement joins TRBV5-1 to TRBJ1-2; tentative D call: TRBD1 (5 bases). Germline values: CDR1 SGHRS, CDR2 YFSETQ. This CDR3 contains 13 residues. Trimming removed 0 bases from V and 8 bases from J, with 11 bases in between. CDR3 DNA sequence: TGCGCCAGCAGCTTGGGTAGGGACGGAGGCTACACCTTC. It yields the protein CASSLGRDGGYTF.

The CDR3 nucleotides are TGTGCCAGCAGCTTGGGAGGGGACGCGGGCTACGAGCAGTACGTC. It encodes CASSLGGDAGYEQYV. The chain carries TRBV5-8 and TRBJ2-7; D tentatively reads TRBD1 or TRBD2 (5 bases each). The CDR3 spans 15 residues. The ends were cut back, 0 bases at V and 3 bases at J, with 13 bases in the middle. The germline gives CDR1 SGHTS, CDR2 YDEGEE.

V is TRBV6-5 and J is TRBJ1-5, with 7 positions matching TRBD1. Unmatched junction bases numbered 8, after V lost 5 bases and J lost 7 bases. The V gene's germline CDR1 is MNHEY and CDR2 SVGAGI. CDR3 size: 14 residues. The CDR3 loop reads CASSRGQGSQPQHF. CDR3 nucleotides: TGTGCCAGCAGTAGGGGGCAGGGAAGCCAGCCCCAGCATTTT.

The chain has TRBV24-1 and TRBJ2-7; 7 bases match TRBD1. The CDR3 covers 17 residues. Germline lookup yields CDR1 KGHDR and CDR2 SFDVKD. V lost 11 bases to trimming and J lost 0 bases; unmatched junction nucleotides: 18. The CDR3 spells CARGGSPCTLPSYEQYV. The CDR3 DNA follows: TGTGCCAGAGGGGGCAGTCCTTGTACTTTGCCCTCCTACGAGCAGTACGTC.

As DNA, the CDR3 is TGTGCCAGCAGTGAAAGACTAGTCGGTGAGCAGTTCTTC. Encoded protein: CASSERLVGEQFF. J is TRBJ2-1 and V is TRBV6-1; tentatively, D is TRBD2 (6 bases). This CDR3 is built from 13 residues. Germline V lookup: CDR1 MNHNS, CDR2 SASEGT. Trimming removed 2 bases at V and 9 bases at J, with 11 bases between.

V gene TRBV15 combines with J gene TRBJ1-4, with no clear D. CDR1 LNHNV and CDR2 YYDKDF come from the germline V gene (reference sequence). This CDR3 is 15 amino acids long. V lost 1 base, J lost 7 bases, and 13 bases lay in between. Here the CDR3 DNA reads TGTGCCACCAGCAGAGTTAAGGGCGTAGGTGAAAAACTGTTTTTT. Its protein product is CATSRVKGVGEKLFF.

The chain combines TRBV28 with TRBJ1-2; D gene ambiguous. In germline, CDR1 is MDHEN, CDR2 SYDVKM. The V gene lost 6 bases and the J gene lost 4 bases, with 18 bases spanning the gap. The CDR3 length is 15 residues. The CDR3 loop reads CASRSLGGQSYGYTF. The CDR3 bases are TGTGCCAGCAGAAGTCTGGGAGGGCAGAGCTATGGCTACACCTTC.

The genes are TRBV3-1 (or the pseudogene TRBV3-2) and TRBJ1-1; 9 positions agree with TRBD1. The ends lost 6 bases at V and 2 bases at J; junction bases unmatched: 4. This CDR3 has 14 residues. Per the germline V gene, CDR1 is LGHDT and CDR2 is YNNKEL (reference sequence). CDR3 residues: CASRQGAYNTEAFF. CDR3 DNA: TGTGCCAGCAGACAGGGGGCTTATAACACTGAAGCTTTCTTT.

The chain employs TRBV6-6 and TRBJ2-3; 8 bases map to TRBD1. The CDR3 sequence is 16 residues long. V lost 5 bases, J lost 1 base, and 8 bases stayed unmatched. Germline-derived CDR1 and CDR2 are MNHNY and SVGAGI (reference sequence). CDR3 residues: CASSKTPGQGTDTQYF. In nucleotides, the CDR3 is TGTGCCAGCAGTAAAACACCGGGACAGGGCACAGATACGCAGTATTTT.

This chain's CDR3 is CASSSRQQRGTSSYEQYV. The CDR3 bases are TGTGCCAGCAGCTCGCGGCAGCAGCGGGGGACGAGCTCCTACGAGCAGTACGTC. The rearrangement links TRBV13 to TRBJ2-7; 8 nucleotides agree with TRBD2. Trimming took 4 bases from V and 0 from J; bases not matched to a gene: 14. The germline V gene encodes CDR1 PRHDT and CDR2 FYEKMQ (reference sequence). The CDR3 is made up of 18 amino acids.

The V and J genes are TRBV6-5 and TRBJ2-5; 9 nucleotides match TRBD1. The germline CDR1 and CDR2 sequences are MNHEY and SVGAGI. CDR3 length: 14 amino acids. Losses at the gene ends were 5 bases for V and 5 bases for J; bases not matched to a gene: 6. CDR3 bases: TGTGCCAGCAGTCGGACAGGGGCGTTCGAGACCCAGTACTTC. It specifies CASSRTGAFETQYF.

This chain connects TRBV7-7 to TRBJ1-3, with 9 nucleotides matching TRBD1. V gave up 6 bases and J gave up 2 bases; unmatched junction bases: 14. Germline CDR1 and CDR2: SSHAT and FNYEAQ (reference sequence). The CDR3 consists of 18 residues. The CDR3 reads CASRPAPGQGGTGNTIYF. The CDR3 nucleotides read TGTGCCAGCAGACCCGCCCCGGGACAGGGAGGAACTGGAAACACCATATATTTT. Full variable domain (outside the CDR3, taken from reference TRBV7-7 and TRBJ1-3): GAGVSQSPRYKVTKRGQDVTLRCDPISSHATLYWYQQALGQGPEFLTYFNYEAQPDKSGLPSDRFSAERPEGSISTLTIQRTEQRDSAMYRCASRPAPGQGGTGNTIYFGEGSWLTVV.

This clone was observed once. The chain links TRBV6-5 to TRBJ2-3, with D maybe TRBD2 (6 bases). The germline V gene has CDR1 MNHEY and CDR2 SVGAGI. V lost 9 bases to trimming and J lost 5 bases, with 21 bases between them. CDR3 length: 15 amino acids. The chain's CDR3 is CASGRAWGGEDTQYF. The CDR3 DNA is TGTGCCAGTGGGAGAGCTTGGGGAGGAGAAGATACGCAGTATTTT.

The chain links TRBV7-2 to TRBJ1-2; weak D call: TRBD1 (6 bases). Germline CDR1 reads SGHTA; CDR2 reads FQGNSA. The CDR3 sequence is 16 residues long. V was trimmed by 4 bases and J by 4 bases, leaving 19 bases between them. This chain's CDR3 is CASSSLEAYRVYGYTF. CDR3 nucleotides: TGTGCCAGCAGCTCTCTCGAGGCGTACAGGGTCTATGGCTACACCTTC. Full variable domain (missing parts from reference TRBV7-2 and TRBJ1-2): GAGVSQSPSNKVTEKGKDVELRCDPISGHTALYWYRQSLGQGLEFLIYFQGNSAPDKSGLPSDRFSAERTGGSVSTLTIQRTQQEDSAVYLCASSSLEAYRVYGYTFGSGTRLTVV.